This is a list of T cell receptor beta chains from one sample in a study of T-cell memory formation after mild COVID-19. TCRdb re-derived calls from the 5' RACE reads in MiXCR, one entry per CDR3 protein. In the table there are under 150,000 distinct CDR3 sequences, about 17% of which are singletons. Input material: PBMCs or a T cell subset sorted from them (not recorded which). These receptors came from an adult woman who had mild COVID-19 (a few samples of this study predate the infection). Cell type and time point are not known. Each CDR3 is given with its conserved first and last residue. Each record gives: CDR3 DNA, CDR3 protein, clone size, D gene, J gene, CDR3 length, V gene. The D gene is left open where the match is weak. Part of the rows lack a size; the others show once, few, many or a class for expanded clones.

cdr3_nt: TGTGCCAGCAGTTCAAACAGGGGGATTGAGCAGTACTTC
cdr3_aa: CASSSNRGIEQYF
clone_size: few
d_call: TRBD1
j_call: TRBJ2-7
cdr3_length: 13
v_call: TRBV6-6

cdr3_nt: TGCGCCAGCAGCCAACTAGCGGGGGCCTACAATGAGCAGTTCTTC
cdr3_aa: CASSQLAGAYNEQFF
clone_size: few
d_call: TRBD2
j_call: TRBJ2-1
cdr3_length: 15
v_call: TRBV4-1

cdr3_nt: TGTGCCCGTCGAGGGGGGGCTAAAAACATTCAGTACTTC
cdr3_aa: CARRGGAKNIQYF
clone_size: few
d_call: -
j_call: TRBJ2-4
cdr3_length: 13
v_call: TRBV7-6

cdr3_nt: TGTGCCAGCAGCTTAGCGCTTCAAGAGACCCAGTACTTC
cdr3_aa: CASSLALQETQYF
clone_size: -
d_call: -
j_call: TRBJ2-5
cdr3_length: 13
v_call: TRBV7-8

cdr3_nt: TGTGCCAGCAGCTTAGAGCGGGGGCGGGGGACCCAGTACTTC
cdr3_aa: CASSLERGRGTQYF
clone_size: few
d_call: -
j_call: TRBJ2-5
cdr3_length: 14
v_call: TRBV11-2

cdr3_nt: TGTGCCAGCAGCCGACTAGCGGGGTACGAGCAGTACTTC
cdr3_aa: CASSRLAGYEQYF
clone_size: -
d_call: TRBD2
j_call: TRBJ2-7
cdr3_length: 13
v_call: TRBV7-3

cdr3_nt: TGCGCCAGCAGCTGGGAGGGACAGGGTTCTGTGGCCAACGTCCTGACTTTC
cdr3_aa: CASSWEGQGSVANVLTF
clone_size: -
d_call: TRBD1
j_call: TRBJ2-6
cdr3_length: 17
v_call: TRBV5-1

cdr3_nt: TGCGCCAGCAGCTTGGTTTACGGGAACACCGGGGAGCTGTTTTTT
cdr3_aa: CASSLVYGNTGELFF
clone_size: few
d_call: -
j_call: TRBJ2-2
cdr3_length: 15
v_call: TRBV5-1

cdr3_nt: TGTGCCAGCAGTGGTTCCCACGAGCAGTACTTC
cdr3_aa: CASSGSHEQYF
clone_size: few
d_call: -
j_call: TRBJ2-7
cdr3_length: 11
v_call: TRBV12-3/TRBV12-4

cdr3_nt: TGTGCCAGCAGCGTGGTCGGGGACACCGGGGAGCTGTTTTTT
cdr3_aa: CASSVVGDTGELFF
clone_size: few
d_call: -
j_call: TRBJ2-2
cdr3_length: 14
v_call: TRBV9

cdr3_nt: TGTGCCAGTAGTGGAACGGGACAGGGAGGATATGGCTACACCTTC
cdr3_aa: CASSGTGQGGYGYTF
clone_size: -
d_call: TRBD1
j_call: TRBJ1-2
cdr3_length: 15
v_call: TRBV19

cdr3_nt: TGTGCCAGCTCAGGAGGGAGGGACGAGCAGTACTTC
cdr3_aa: CASSGGRDEQYF
clone_size: many
d_call: TRBD2
j_call: TRBJ2-7
cdr3_length: 12
v_call: TRBV18

cdr3_nt: TGCGCCAGCAGCCTGGTAGGGATCGAGCAGTACTTC
cdr3_aa: CASSLVGIEQYF
clone_size: few
d_call: -
j_call: TRBJ2-7
cdr3_length: 12
v_call: TRBV5-1

cdr3_nt: TGTGCCAGCAGCCACGGACTGTTAAGCGGCTACACCTTC
cdr3_aa: CASSHGLLSGYTF
clone_size: many
d_call: -
j_call: TRBJ1-2
cdr3_length: 13
v_call: TRBV12-3/TRBV12-4

cdr3_nt: TGTGCCAGCAGCTTCCAGGTCCGTCCCGATTTCAACACCGGGGAGCTGTTTTTT
cdr3_aa: CASSFQVRPDFNTGELFF
clone_size: -
d_call: -
j_call: TRBJ2-2
cdr3_length: 18
v_call: TRBV12-3/TRBV12-4

cdr3_nt: TGTGCCAGCAGCCGCCTGGGAGACAGGGGGCAAGATACGCAGTATTTT
cdr3_aa: CASSRLGDRGQDTQYF
clone_size: few
d_call: TRBD1
j_call: TRBJ2-3
cdr3_length: 16
v_call: TRBV14

cdr3_nt: TGTGCCAGCTCACGGGACAGCTCACTCTCCTACGAGCAGTACTTC
cdr3_aa: CASSRDSSLSYEQYF
clone_size: few
d_call: TRBD1
j_call: TRBJ2-7
cdr3_length: 15
v_call: TRBV18

cdr3_nt: TGCAGCGTTGAAGAGGGTGGAGCAGGGGTAAACGAGCAGTACTTC
cdr3_aa: CSVEEGGAGVNEQYF
clone_size: few
d_call: -
j_call: TRBJ2-7
cdr3_length: 15
v_call: TRBV29-1

cdr3_nt: TGTGCCAGTAGGGACGACAGACTAGCATCAGATACGCAGTATTTT
cdr3_aa: CASRDDRLASDTQYF
clone_size: once
d_call: TRBD2
j_call: TRBJ2-3
cdr3_length: 15
v_call: TRBV19

cdr3_nt: TGTGCCACCAGTGAGGGGGGCGGGGGAAGCTCCTACAATGAGCAGTTCTTC
cdr3_aa: CATSEGGGGSSYNEQFF
clone_size: -
d_call: -
j_call: TRBJ2-1
cdr3_length: 17
v_call: TRBV24-1

cdr3_nt: TGTGCCTGGAGACAGGACTACACTGAAGCTTTCTTT
cdr3_aa: CAWRQDYTEAFF
clone_size: few
d_call: -
j_call: TRBJ1-1
cdr3_length: 12
v_call: TRBV30

cdr3_nt: TGTGCCAGCAGGCCCGGGGGCAGACTGACCACAGATACGCAGTATTTT
cdr3_aa: CASRPGGRLTTDTQYF
clone_size: -
d_call: -
j_call: TRBJ2-3
cdr3_length: 16
v_call: TRBV28

cdr3_nt: TGCGCCAGCAGCTTGTGGGGTACAGGCTCGGGGGAAAAACTGTTTTTT
cdr3_aa: CASSLWGTGSGEKLFF
clone_size: -
d_call: -
j_call: TRBJ1-4
cdr3_length: 16
v_call: TRBV5-1

cdr3_nt: TGTGCCATCAGTGACCTGACAGGGGGCTATGGCTACACCTTC
cdr3_aa: CAISDLTGGYGYTF
clone_size: -
d_call: TRBD1
j_call: TRBJ1-2
cdr3_length: 14
v_call: TRBV10-3

cdr3_nt: TGTGCCAGCAGCCCCTACAGGGGAGGGGTACAAGAGACCCAGTACTTC
cdr3_aa: CASSPYRGGVQETQYF
clone_size: few
d_call: -
j_call: TRBJ2-5
cdr3_length: 16
v_call: TRBV5-8

cdr3_nt: TGCAGCGTTGGAGGGAGACTAGCGGGATCCCACGAGCAGTACTTC
cdr3_aa: CSVGGRLAGSHEQYF
clone_size: -
d_call: TRBD2
j_call: TRBJ2-7
cdr3_length: 15
v_call: TRBV29-1

cdr3_nt: TGTGCCAGCAGTTTAGCTAGCGGGGGTTACAATGAGCAGTTCTTC
cdr3_aa: CASSLASGGYNEQFF
clone_size: few
d_call: TRBD2
j_call: TRBJ2-1
cdr3_length: 15
v_call: TRBV12-3/TRBV12-4

cdr3_nt: TGTGCCAGCAGCTTAATGGGGGGCACAGATACGCAGTATTTT
cdr3_aa: CASSLMGGTDTQYF
clone_size: -
d_call: -
j_call: TRBJ2-3
cdr3_length: 14
v_call: TRBV7-3

cdr3_nt: TGTGCCAGCAGCTTAGGGGTGCTAGCGGGAGAGGGGGAGCAGTTCTTC
cdr3_aa: CASSLGVLAGEGEQFF
clone_size: few
d_call: TRBD2
j_call: TRBJ2-1
cdr3_length: 16
v_call: TRBV7-9

cdr3_nt: TGCGCCAGCAGCCCTTATTCCGGGGGTTTAAGCACAGATACGCAGTATTTT
cdr3_aa: CASSPYSGGLSTDTQYF
clone_size: -
d_call: -
j_call: TRBJ2-3
cdr3_length: 17
v_call: TRBV5-1

cdr3_nt: TGCGCCAGCAGCTCCGGACAGTCCAATGAGCAGTTCTTC
cdr3_aa: CASSSGQSNEQFF
clone_size: few
d_call: -
j_call: TRBJ2-1
cdr3_length: 13
v_call: TRBV5-1

cdr3_nt: TGCGCCAGCAGAACCCTCCCGGGGAACACTGAAGCTTTCTTT
cdr3_aa: CASRTLPGNTEAFF
clone_size: -
d_call: -
j_call: TRBJ1-1
cdr3_length: 14
v_call: TRBV4-1

cdr3_nt: TGTGCCAGCAGCTCACGACAGGGCCCCTACAATGAGCAGTTCTTC
cdr3_aa: CASSSRQGPYNEQFF
clone_size: -
d_call: TRBD1
j_call: TRBJ2-1
cdr3_length: 15
v_call: TRBV7-3

cdr3_nt: TGTGCCACCAGCAGAGATGTGGTAGGTACGAATGAGCAGTTCTTC
cdr3_aa: CATSRDVVGTNEQFF
clone_size: few
d_call: -
j_call: TRBJ2-1
cdr3_length: 15
v_call: TRBV15

cdr3_nt: TGTGCCAGCAGCGCGGTGGGGTGGGAGCAGTACTTC
cdr3_aa: CASSAVGWEQYF
clone_size: few
d_call: -
j_call: TRBJ2-7
cdr3_length: 12
v_call: TRBV7-2

cdr3_nt: TGTGCCTGGAGCCTCGGACCCCCCTTCTATAGCAATCAGCCCCAGCATTTT
cdr3_aa: CAWSLGPPFYSNQPQHF
clone_size: -
d_call: -
j_call: TRBJ1-5
cdr3_length: 17
v_call: TRBV30

cdr3_nt: TGTGCCAGCAGCTTCGGGACTAGCGGGGTCGGTGAGCAGTTCTTC
cdr3_aa: CASSFGTSGVGEQFF
clone_size: -
d_call: TRBD2
j_call: TRBJ2-1
cdr3_length: 15
v_call: TRBV6-5

cdr3_nt: TGTGCCAGCAGCAGATTGGGACCCCTAGTCTTC
cdr3_aa: CASSRLGPLVF
clone_size: -
d_call: -
j_call: TRBJ2-1
cdr3_length: 11
v_call: TRBV12-3/TRBV12-4

cdr3_nt: TGTGCCAGCAGTCCCAGGGTCGGGTTTGAGCAGTTCTTC
cdr3_aa: CASSPRVGFEQFF
clone_size: few
d_call: -
j_call: TRBJ2-1
cdr3_length: 13
v_call: TRBV27

cdr3_nt: TGTGCCAGCAGTTCCAGGGGAAGTGAACCCTACAATGAGCAGTTCTTC
cdr3_aa: CASSSRGSEPYNEQFF
clone_size: -
d_call: -
j_call: TRBJ2-1
cdr3_length: 16
v_call: TRBV12-3/TRBV12-4